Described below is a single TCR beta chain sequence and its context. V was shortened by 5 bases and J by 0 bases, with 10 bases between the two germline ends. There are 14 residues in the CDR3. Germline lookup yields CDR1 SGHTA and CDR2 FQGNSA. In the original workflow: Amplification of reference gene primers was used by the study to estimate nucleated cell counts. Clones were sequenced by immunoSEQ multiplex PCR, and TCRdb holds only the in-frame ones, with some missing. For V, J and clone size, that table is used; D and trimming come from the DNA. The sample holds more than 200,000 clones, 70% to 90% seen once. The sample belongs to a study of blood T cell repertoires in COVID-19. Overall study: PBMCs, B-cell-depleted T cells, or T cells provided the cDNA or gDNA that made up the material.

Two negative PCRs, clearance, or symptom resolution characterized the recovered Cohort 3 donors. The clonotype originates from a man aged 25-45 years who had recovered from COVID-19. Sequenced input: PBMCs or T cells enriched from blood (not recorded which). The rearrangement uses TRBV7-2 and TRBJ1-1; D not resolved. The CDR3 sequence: CASSPRGLNTEAFF. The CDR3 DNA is TGTGCCAGCAGCCCCAGAGGCCTGAACACTGAAGCTTTCTTT.